Listed below are T cell receptor beta chains from one sample, sequenced in a study of siplizumab effects on memory and regulatory T cells. Here immunoSEQ multiplex PCR was the method, and the copy in TCRdb shows in-frame clones only, minus some. The data contain some 100,000 clones, approximately 94% of them seen just once; the ten biggest clones take up 6% to 7%. What was sequenced was CD8+ T cells sorted from blood. These receptors came from a human donor in good health. The CDR3 runs from the conserved cysteine through the conserved F or W.

TRBJ1-1 TRBV29-1 CSVVDSTEAFF
TRBJ1-2 TRBV6-6 CASSYTNPGAYYGYTF
TRBJ2-7 TRBV6-8 CASSYAGTGGENEQYF
TRBJ2-1 TRBV7-8 CASSRLAGGLNEQFF
TRBJ2-1 TRBV7-3 CASSLAPGQGYNEQFF
TRBJ1-2 TRBV19 CASSPGTVPSYGYTF
TRBJ2-6 TRBV6-5 CASSLGRGANVLTF
TRBJ2-7 TRBV6-5 CASSAGQGAIEQYF
TRBJ2-7 TRBV25-1 CASSEYLGFSYEQYF
TRBJ1-4 TRBV30 CAWSGGRGDEKLFF
TRBJ2-1 TRBV15 CATSRDGWNEQFF
TRBJ2-1 TRBV21-1 CASSKENEQFF
TRBJ1-5 TRBV5-8 CASSHGPNQPQHF
TRBJ2-7 TRBV4-1 CASSLVTGEFYEQYF
TRBJ1-3 TRBV6-1 CASSAPGNTIYF
TRBJ1-5 TRBV19 CASSIRTEYSNQPQHF
TRBJ2-2 TRBV4-1 CASSPLRLSGELFF
TRBJ2-7 TRBV29-1 CSVAGQGDSSYEQYF
TRBJ1-2 TRBV29-1 CSVESGTPSAHTF
TRBJ2-1 TRBV11-3 CASSLDLSRANEQFF
TRBJ1-5 TRBV2 CASSDGEGRSKGGQPQHF
TRBJ2-5 TRBV18 CASSPNGQEGTQYF
TRBJ1-1 TRBV5-1 CASRTTGTNTEAFF
TRBJ2-1 TRBV19 CASWDYSYNEQFF